This T cell receptor (beta chain) was identified in a study of blood T cell repertoires in COVID-19. This clone was counted only a few times. The CDR3 has 15 residues. Trimming cost V 6 bases and J 4 bases; bases outside gene matches: 11. The V gene's germline CDR1 is KGHSH and CDR2 LQKENI. Produced via immunoSEQ multiplex PCR; TCRdb's table is partial and in-frame only. The sample lists about 70,000 clones, approximately 83% occurring once. The specimen sequenced was peripheral blood. This receptor was taken from a man aged 40-50 years with COVID-19, enrolled during active disease. The V and J genes are TRBV18 and TRBJ2-5; 7 bases align to TRBD2. In DNA, the CDR3 is TGTGCCAGCTCTTCCACTAGCGTGGGTGCAGAGACCCAGTACTTC. Translated, it gives CASSSTSVGAETQYF.